This TCR beta chain was sequenced for a study of OX40 agonist ivuxolimab in advanced cancers. Overall study results and limits: Dose levels from 0.1 to 3.0 mg/kg saw CD4+ and CD8+ blood T cells expand clonally by week 6.

Profiling relied on immunoSEQ multiplex PCR, and the TCRdb table lists in-frame clones only, not all of them. The sample has tens of thousands of clones; 85% to 90% are singletons. Looked up from germline, CDR1 is MNHNY and CDR2 is SVGAGI (reference sequence). The CDR3 has 13 residues. V was pared by 7 bases and J by 0 bases, with 9 bases between. Details on this clone: What it binds is not known.

The sequence was obtained from an adult with an advanced solid tumor such as melanoma, head and neck, liver or kidney cancer. The rearrangement uses TRBV6-6 and TRBJ1-1, with D possibly TRBD1 on 6 matching bases. Source: CD4+ or CD8+ T cells sorted from blood, taken in a trial of the OX40 agonist ivuxolimab. CDR3 sequence: CASKDRLNTEAFF. The CDR3, as DNA: TGTGCCAGCAAAGACAGGTTGAACACTGAAGCTTTCTTT.